This TCR beta chain comes out of a study of T cells in Graves' hyperthyroidism and ophthalmopathy. This clonotype occurred many times. No antigen is known for it. It was RNA transcripts that yielded the amplified TCR beta CDR3 regions. The TCR CDR3 was amplified in a first-round RT-PCR using the HTBI primer set. TCRdb reanalysed the multiplex PCR reads using MiXCR and keeps one entry per CDR3 protein. The table lists under 300,000 distinct CDR3 sequences, less than 30% of them singletons. These patients, aged 18 to 65, had recently diagnosed hyperthyroidism lasting under 2 months. First hyperthyroidism diagnosis is when the blood sample was obtained, before any ophthalmopathy symptoms. Fresh peripheral blood, around 9.2 ml of it, supplied the PBMCs. Overall study results and limits: Also found in blood were most expanded thyroid clonotypes above 0.001.

Losses at the gene ends were 4 bases for V and 7 bases for J; bases not matched to a gene: 7. This CDR3 comprises 15 residues. Sequences were obtained from blood. The TCR originated in a man between 35 and 55 years old with Graves' hyperthyroidism that later progressed to Graves' ophthalmopathy. The J gene is TRBJ1-6, the V gene TRBV12-3 or TRBV12-4; 7 bases line up with TRBD1. This CDR3 reads CASSSQGQTNSPLHF. The DNA of the CDR3 is TGTGCCAGCAGTTCACAGGGACAGACGAATTCACCCCTCCACTTT.